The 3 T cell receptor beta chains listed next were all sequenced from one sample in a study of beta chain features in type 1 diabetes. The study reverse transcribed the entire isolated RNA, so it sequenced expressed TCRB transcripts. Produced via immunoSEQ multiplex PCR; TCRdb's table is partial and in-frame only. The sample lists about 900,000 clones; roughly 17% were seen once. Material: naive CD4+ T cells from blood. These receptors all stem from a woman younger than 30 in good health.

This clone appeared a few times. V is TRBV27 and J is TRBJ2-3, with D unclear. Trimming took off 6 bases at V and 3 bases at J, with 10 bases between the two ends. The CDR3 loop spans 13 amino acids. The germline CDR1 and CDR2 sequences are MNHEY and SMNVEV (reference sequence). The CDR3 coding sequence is TGTGCCAGCAGGAATAGTAGGACAGATACGCAGTATTTT. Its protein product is CASRNSRTDTQYF.

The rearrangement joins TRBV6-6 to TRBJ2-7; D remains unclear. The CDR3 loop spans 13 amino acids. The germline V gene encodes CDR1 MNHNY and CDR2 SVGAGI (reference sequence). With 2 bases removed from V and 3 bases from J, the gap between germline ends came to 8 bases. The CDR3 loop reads CASSYIDGYEQYF. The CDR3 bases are TGTGCCAGCAGTTACATTGACGGCTACGAGCAGTACTTC.

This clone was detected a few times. CDR3 amino acids: CASHANSGRMNNEQFF. CDR3 nucleotides: TGTGCCAGCCACGCCAATAGCGGGAGAATGAACAATGAGCAGTTCTTC. V gene TRBV2 combines with J gene TRBJ2-1, with 9 bases matching TRBD2. The CDR3 spans 16 residues. Trimming at V came to 8 bases and at J to 5 bases, leaving 13 bases not matched to a gene. Germline CDR1 SNHLY, CDR2 FYNNEI. Full variable domain (outside the CDR3, taken from reference TRBV2 and TRBJ2-1): EPEVTQTPSHQVTQMGQEVILRCVPISNHLYFYWYRQILGQKVEFLVSFYNNEISEKSEIFDDQFSVERPDGSNFTLKIRSTKLEDSAMYFCASHANSGRMNNEQFFGPGTRLTVL.